This entry describes one T cell receptor (beta chain). Looked up from germline, CDR1 is LGHNA and CDR2 is YNFKEQ. The CDR3 contains 16 residues. The V gene end was trimmed by 2 bases and the J gene end by 0 bases; junction bases not matched to a gene: 3. The source of the sample is a study of blood T cell repertoires in COVID-19. For the study at large: T cells, B-cell-depleted T cells, or PBMCs provided the cDNA or gDNA that served as material.

The table came from immunoSEQ multiplex PCR; TCRdb's copy has only in-frame clones and leaves some out. Of 80,000 to 95,000 clones in the sample, about 85% were seen once. Specimen: peripheral blood. The TCR was taken from a human donor in a cohort sampled during active COVID-19. The V and J genes are TRBV4-2 and TRBJ2-1, with TRBD2 matching 8 bases. As DNA, the CDR3 is TGTGCCAGCAGCCAATTAGCGGGGAGCTCCTACAATGAGCAGTTCTTC. Translating gives CASSQLAGSSYNEQFF.